This is a list of T cell receptor beta chains from one sample in a study of cytomegalovirus exposure and HLA in healthy donors. Only in-frame clones appear in the TCRdb table, and some are missing; sequencing was by immunoSEQ multiplex PCR. The sample shows about 100,000 clones, approximately 79% of them seen only once. The specimen sequenced was PBMCs. These receptors were collected from a woman aged 40 to 50 in good health and CMV-seropositive. Each CDR3 is given with its conserved first and last residue. A D gene is named only where the DNA matches it firmly. Clone size, where shown, is once, few, many, or a class for clones that have expanded.

V: TRBV9; J: TRBJ1-6; D: -; size: -; length: 16; DNA: TGTGCCAGCAGCCTCCAGGGAGGCTCCTATAATTCACCCCTCCACTTT; CDR3: CASSLQGGSYNSPLHF
V: TRBV29-1; J: TRBJ1-4; D: TRBD1; size: -; length: 15; DNA: TGCAGCGGGCTCAGATGGGGACAGGAGGGTGAAAAACTGTTTTTT; CDR3: CSGLRWGQEGEKLFF
V: TRBV10-3; J: TRBJ1-5; D: -; size: -; length: 13; DNA: TGTGCCATCAGTCAGGGGAATGGACAGCCCCAGCATTTT; CDR3: CAISQGNGQPQHF
V: TRBV7-3; J: TRBJ2-5; D: -; size: -; length: 15; DNA: TGTGCCAGCAGCACCAACGGACAGTTCCAAGAGACCCAGTACTTC; CDR3: CASSTNGQFQETQYF
V: TRBV30; J: TRBJ1-6; D: TRBD1; size: -; length: 14; DNA: TGTGCCTGGGGGGACAGGGGGTATAATTCACCCCTCCACTTT; CDR3: CAWGDRGYNSPLHF
V: TRBV7-9; J: TRBJ1-1; D: -; size: few; length: 15; DNA: TGTGCCAGCAGTCCTAGGGGGTACATGAACACTGAAGCTTTCTTT; CDR3: CASSPRGYMNTEAFF
V: TRBV14; J: TRBJ2-1; D: -; size: once; length: 13; DNA: TGTGCCAGCAGCTATACCATGCGCGATGAGCAGTTCTTC; CDR3: CASSYTMRDEQFF
V: TRBV6-6; J: TRBJ2-3; D: -; size: -; length: 14; DNA: TGTGCCAGCAGTTATGGGAGAGGAGCAGATACGCAGTATTTT; CDR3: CASSYGRGADTQYF
V: TRBV2; J: TRBJ2-2; D: TRBD1; size: -; length: 15; DNA: TGTGCCAGCAGTACCGGGACAGGGCCGCCTTGGGAGCTGTTTTTT; CDR3: CASSTGTGPPWELFF
V: TRBV6-5; J: TRBJ1-5; D: TRBD1; size: -; length: 14; DNA: TGTGCCAGCAGCTCGGGACAGGGCAATCAGCCCCAGCATTTT; CDR3: CASSSGQGNQPQHF
V: TRBV6-5; J: TRBJ1-4; D: -; size: -; length: 12; DNA: TGTGCCAGCAGAAAAGGGGGGGAGAAACTGTTTTTT; CDR3: CASRKGGEKLFF
V: TRBV5-1; J: TRBJ2-2; D: TRBD1; size: -; length: 17; DNA: TGCGCCAGCAGCTGGGGGACAGGGGGGTCGAACACCGGGGAGCTGTTTTTT; CDR3: CASSWGTGGSNTGELFF
V: TRBV2; J: TRBJ1-1; D: TRBD1; size: -; length: 16; DNA: TGTGCCAGCAGAGACGACAGGGGGCTCGGGGACACTGAAGCTTTCTTT; CDR3: CASRDDRGLGDTEAFF
V: TRBV27; J: TRBJ2-7; D: TRBD1; size: -; length: 14; DNA: TGTGCCAGCAGTTTATTGGGACAGACGTACGAGCAGTACTTC; CDR3: CASSLLGQTYEQYF
V: TRBV10-2; J: TRBJ1-1; D: -; size: -; length: 13; DNA: TGCGCCAGCAGTGAAACTGGGAACACTGAAGCTTTCTTT; CDR3: CASSETGNTEAFF
V: TRBV6-1; J: TRBJ2-5; D: -; size: -; length: 15; DNA: TGTGCCAGCAGTGGAGTTGACGAGGGCGCGGAGACCCAGTACTTC; CDR3: CASSGVDEGAETQYF
V: TRBV18; J: TRBJ2-2; D: TRBD1; size: -; length: 15; DNA: TGTGCCAGCTCACCGGGACAGTCTAAGGCCGGGGAGCTGTTTTTT; CDR3: CASSPGQSKAGELFF
V: TRBV4-3; J: TRBJ1-6; D: TRBD1; size: -; length: 17; DNA: TGCGCCAGCAGCCACGCTCCGGGACAGGGGGCTGGTTCACCCCTCCACTTT; CDR3: CASSHAPGQGAGSPLHF
V: TRBV4-1; J: TRBJ2-3; D: -; size: few; length: 17; DNA: TGCGCCAGCAGCCAAGAGCGGTGGACAGAGAGCACAGATACGCAGTATTTT; CDR3: CASSQERWTESTDTQYF
V: TRBV6-5; J: TRBJ1-2; D: -; size: -; length: 14; DNA: TGTGCCAGCAGAGAGTCTACAGGGTACTATGGCTACACCTTC; CDR3: CASRESTGYYGYTF
V: TRBV6-6; J: TRBJ1-2; D: -; size: once; length: 12; DNA: TGTGCCAGCAGTTACGGTAGCTATGGCTACACCTTC; CDR3: CASSYGSYGYTF
V: TRBV5-4; J: TRBJ1-2; D: -; size: -; length: 14; DNA: TGTGCCAGCAGCTTGGGCGGTTCACAAGGAGGCTACACCTTC; CDR3: CASSLGGSQGGYTF
V: TRBV7-7; J: TRBJ2-5; D: -; size: -; length: 14; DNA: TGTGCTAGCAGCTTAGAAACAGTATCGGAGACCCAGTACTTC; CDR3: CASSLETVSETQYF
V: TRBV5-4; J: TRBJ1-3; D: -; size: -; length: 15; DNA: TGTGCCAGCAGCTTGGCGACTAGCTCTGGAAACACCATATATTTT; CDR3: CASSLATSSGNTIYF
V: TRBV10-3; J: TRBJ1-4; D: -; size: -; length: 14; DNA: TGTGCCACGCAGGGAGGAGGGGTGGGGGAAAAACTGTTTTTT; CDR3: CATQGGGVGEKLFF
V: TRBV7-6; J: TRBJ1-5; D: TRBD1; size: once; length: 16; DNA: TGTGCCAGCAGCTTGGGACAGGGACTTAGCAATCAGCCCCAGCATTTT; CDR3: CASSLGQGLSNQPQHF
V: TRBV2; J: TRBJ1-1; D: TRBD1; size: once; length: 14; DNA: TGTGCCAGCAATACGGGACAGGGGAACACTGAAGCTTTCTTT; CDR3: CASNTGQGNTEAFF
V: TRBV6-6; J: TRBJ2-1; D: TRBD2; size: -; length: 13; DNA: TGTGCCAGCACGGGGGGGGGCCTGAATGAGCAGTTCTTC; CDR3: CASTGGGLNEQFF
V: TRBV9; J: TRBJ1-6; D: -; size: few; length: 17; DNA: TGTGCCAGCAGCGTAGGTCAGGTTGTATCCTATAATTCACCCCTCCACTTT; CDR3: CASSVGQVVSYNSPLHF
V: TRBV14; J: TRBJ1-1; D: TRBD1; size: few; length: 15; DNA: TGTGCCAGCAGCCAGACGACAGGGGTGAACACTGAAGCTTTCTTT; CDR3: CASSQTTGVNTEAFF
V: TRBV5-1; J: TRBJ2-7; D: -; size: -; length: 13; DNA: TGCGCCAGCAGCCCGGGGGACAGCTTCGAGCAGTACTTC; CDR3: CASSPGDSFEQYF
V: TRBV29-1; J: TRBJ2-7; D: TRBD1; size: -; length: 13; DNA: TGCAGCGTTGAAGACCCGACAGGGTTGGAGCAGTACTTC; CDR3: CSVEDPTGLEQYF
V: TRBV27; J: TRBJ2-7; D: -; size: -; length: 13; DNA: TGTGCCAGCAGTTTTTGGGCGTCCTACGAGCAGTACTTC; CDR3: CASSFWASYEQYF
V: TRBV7-6; J: TRBJ1-5; D: -; size: few; length: 14; DNA: TGTGCCAGCAGCCTCGATGGGGGCTTTGAGCCCCAGCATTTT; CDR3: CASSLDGGFEPQHF
V: TRBV13; J: TRBJ2-7; D: TRBD1; size: once; length: 15; DNA: TGTGCCAGCAGCTTCCGGGACAGGGTCCTCTCCGAGCAGTACTTC; CDR3: CASSFRDRVLSEQYF
V: TRBV11-2; J: TRBJ1-1; D: -; size: -; length: 15; DNA: TGTGCCAGCAGGTTCAAAGGACAGTTGAACACTGAAGCTTTCTTT; CDR3: CASRFKGQLNTEAFF
V: TRBV6-5; J: TRBJ1-2; D: -; size: -; length: 14; DNA: TGTGCCAGCAGGACAGGAAGGTCTAACTATGGCTACACCTTC; CDR3: CASRTGRSNYGYTF
V: TRBV4-1; J: TRBJ1-2; D: -; size: -; length: 16; DNA: TGCGCCAGCAGCCAAGGGCCGCAGGGGCAGTACTATGGCTACACCTTC; CDR3: CASSQGPQGQYYGYTF
V: TRBV7-2; J: TRBJ1-1; D: TRBD1; size: -; length: 17; DNA: TGTGCCAGCAGCTTATGGGGACAGGGTGGAAGGCTAACTGAAGCTTTCTTT; CDR3: CASSLWGQGGRLTEAFF
V: TRBV2; J: TRBJ2-2; D: TRBD2; size: -; length: 15; DNA: TGTGCCAGCAGTCTGCTAGCGGGGAGTATCGGGGAGCTGTTTTTT; CDR3: CASSLLAGSIGELFF
V: TRBV15; J: TRBJ2-5; D: -; size: -; length: 14; DNA: TGTGCCACCAGCAGAGCCGGAGGGGAAGAGACCCAGTACTTC; CDR3: CATSRAGGEETQYF
V: TRBV10-3; J: TRBJ1-3; D: -; size: few; length: 17; DNA: TGTGCCATCAGTGAGAGGGGAGGGCCCTACTCTGGAAACACCATATATTTT; CDR3: CAISERGGPYSGNTIYF
V: TRBV4-1; J: TRBJ2-7; D: -; size: -; length: 14; DNA: TGCGCCAGCAGCCAAAATCGCAGGGTGGACGAGCAGTACTTC; CDR3: CASSQNRRVDEQYF
V: TRBV27; J: TRBJ2-7; D: -; size: -; length: 14; DNA: TGTGCCAGCAGTTCACTGGGGGGAACCTACGAGCAGTACTTC; CDR3: CASSSLGGTYEQYF
V: TRBV18; J: TRBJ2-5; D: -; size: -; length: 14; DNA: TGTGCCAGCTCACCACAGCGAAGCCAAGAGACCCAGTACTTC; CDR3: CASSPQRSQETQYF
V: TRBV30; J: TRBJ1-4; D: TRBD1; size: -; length: 13; DNA: TGTGCCTGGTCCGGGACAGGGATGAGAAAACTGTTTTTT; CDR3: CAWSGTGMRKLFF
V: TRBV10-3; J: TRBJ1-1; D: TRBD1; size: -; length: 14; DNA: TGTGCCATCAGCAAGGACAGGGGGAACACTGAAGCTTTCTTT; CDR3: CAISKDRGNTEAFF
V: TRBV2; J: TRBJ1-1; D: -; size: -; length: 14; DNA: TGTGCCAGCAGGGAACAGACAATGAACACTGAAGCTTTCTTT; CDR3: CASREQTMNTEAFF